This section outlines one TCR beta chain sequence together with its context. What it binds is unknown. The data derive from a study of T cell responses to AZD1222 COVID-19 vaccine. Study at large: Analysis merged second doses at about 4 or about 12 weeks. Study conclusions and caveats: Following two doses of AZD1222, Spike-specific TCR breadth and depth rose. There were mostly white British donors and more females than males, and clonal diversity was possibly underestimated. None of the repertoires were sampled until the peak T cell response had passed.

The V and J ends lost 5 bases and 0 bases respectively, with 14 bases between them. The germline V gene encodes CDR1 SGHKS and CDR2 YYEKEE (reference sequence). This CDR3 is 15 amino acids long. Libraries were prepared by immunoSEQ multiplex PCR; TCRdb keeps only in-frame clonotypes and omits some of them. The repertoire consists of 75,000 to 90,000 clones, with roughly 90% occurring once and the leading ten covering about 5.2%. This TCR came from an adult in good health. This rearrangement joins TRBV5-5 to TRBJ1-1, with a tentative D call TRBD1 (6 bases). The specimen was peripheral blood, collected on day 0 of AZD1222 vaccination. DNA of the CDR3: TGTGCCAGCAGACTCGGACAGATCATGAACACTGAAGCTTTCTTT. Its translation is CASRLGQIMNTEAFF.